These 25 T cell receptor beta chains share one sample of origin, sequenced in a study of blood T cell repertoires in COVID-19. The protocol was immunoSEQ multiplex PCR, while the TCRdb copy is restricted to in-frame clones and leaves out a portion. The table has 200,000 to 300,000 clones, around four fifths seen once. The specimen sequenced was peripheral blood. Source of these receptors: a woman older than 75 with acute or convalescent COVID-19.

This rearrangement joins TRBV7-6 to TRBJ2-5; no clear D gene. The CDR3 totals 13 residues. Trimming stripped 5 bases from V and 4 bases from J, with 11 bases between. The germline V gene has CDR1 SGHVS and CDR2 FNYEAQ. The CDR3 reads CASSKVRRETQYF. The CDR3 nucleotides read TGTGCCAGCAGCAAAGTTCGCAGAGAGACCCAGTACTTC.

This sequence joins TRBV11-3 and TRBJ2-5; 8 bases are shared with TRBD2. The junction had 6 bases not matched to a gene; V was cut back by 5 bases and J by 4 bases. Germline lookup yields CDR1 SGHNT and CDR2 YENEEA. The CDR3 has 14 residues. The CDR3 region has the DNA TGTGCCAGCAGCCCGGGGGGGCGGGGAGAGACCCAGTACTTC. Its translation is CASSPGGRGETQYF.

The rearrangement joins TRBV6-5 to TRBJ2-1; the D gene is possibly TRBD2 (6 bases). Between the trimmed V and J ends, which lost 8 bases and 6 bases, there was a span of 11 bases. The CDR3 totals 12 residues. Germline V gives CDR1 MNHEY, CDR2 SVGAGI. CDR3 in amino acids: CASRPSVNEQFF. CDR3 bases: TGTGCCAGCCGCCCTAGCGTCAATGAGCAGTTCTTC.

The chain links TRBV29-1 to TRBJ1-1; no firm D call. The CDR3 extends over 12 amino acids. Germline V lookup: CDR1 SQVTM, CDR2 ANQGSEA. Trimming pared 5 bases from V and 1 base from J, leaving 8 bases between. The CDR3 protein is CSVSTENTEAFF. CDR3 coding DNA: TGCAGCGTTTCAACAGAGAACACTGAAGCTTTCTTT.

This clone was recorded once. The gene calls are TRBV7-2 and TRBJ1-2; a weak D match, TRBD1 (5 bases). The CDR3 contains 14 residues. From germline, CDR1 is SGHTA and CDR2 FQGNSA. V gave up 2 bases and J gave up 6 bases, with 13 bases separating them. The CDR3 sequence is CASSLRAGLDGYTF. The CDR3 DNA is TGTGCCAGCAGCTTAAGGGCAGGGCTGGATGGCTACACCTTC.

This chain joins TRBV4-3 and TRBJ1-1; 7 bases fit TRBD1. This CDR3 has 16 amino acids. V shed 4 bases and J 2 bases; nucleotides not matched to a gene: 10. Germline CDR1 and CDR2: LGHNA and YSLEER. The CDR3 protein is CASSRGPGQLNTEAFF. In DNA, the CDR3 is TGCGCCAGCAGCCGCGGTCCGGGACAGTTAAACACTGAAGCTTTCTTT.

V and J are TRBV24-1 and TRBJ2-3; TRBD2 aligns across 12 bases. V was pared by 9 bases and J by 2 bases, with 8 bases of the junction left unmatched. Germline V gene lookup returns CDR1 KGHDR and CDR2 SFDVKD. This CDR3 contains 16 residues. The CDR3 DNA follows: TGTGCCACCGGGACCGGGACTAGCGGGTTCACAGATACGCAGTATTTT. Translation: CATGTGTSGFTDTQYF.

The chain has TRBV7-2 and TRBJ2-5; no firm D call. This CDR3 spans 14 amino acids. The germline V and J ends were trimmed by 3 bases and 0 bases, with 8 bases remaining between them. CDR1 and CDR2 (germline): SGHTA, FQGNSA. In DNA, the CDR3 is TGTGCCAGCAGCTTCTATAGAGACCAAGAGACCCAGTACTTC. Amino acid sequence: CASSFYRDQETQYF.

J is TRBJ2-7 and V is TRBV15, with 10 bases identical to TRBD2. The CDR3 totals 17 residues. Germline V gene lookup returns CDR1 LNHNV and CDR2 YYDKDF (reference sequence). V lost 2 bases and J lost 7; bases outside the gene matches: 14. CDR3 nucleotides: TGTGCCACCAGCAGATCCCTCGGAAGCGGGGGGGCCTTGGAGCAGTACTTC. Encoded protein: CATSRSLGSGGALEQYF.

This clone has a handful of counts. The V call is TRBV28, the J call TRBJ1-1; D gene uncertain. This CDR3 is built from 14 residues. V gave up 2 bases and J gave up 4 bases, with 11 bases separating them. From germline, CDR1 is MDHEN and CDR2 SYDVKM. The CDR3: CASSLRGASTEAFF. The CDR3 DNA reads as TGTGCCAGCAGTTTACGGGGAGCGAGCACTGAAGCTTTCTTT.

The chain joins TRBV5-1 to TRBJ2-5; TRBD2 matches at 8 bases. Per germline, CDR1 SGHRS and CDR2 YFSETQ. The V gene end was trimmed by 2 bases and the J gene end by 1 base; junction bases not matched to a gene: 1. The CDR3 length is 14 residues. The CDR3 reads CASSFGGAQETQYF. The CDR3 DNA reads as TGCGCCAGCAGCTTCGGGGGGGCCCAAGAGACCCAGTACTTC.

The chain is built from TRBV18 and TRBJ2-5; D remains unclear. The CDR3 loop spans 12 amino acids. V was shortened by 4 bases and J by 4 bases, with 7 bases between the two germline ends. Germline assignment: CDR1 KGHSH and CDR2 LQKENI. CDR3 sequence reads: CASSLTVETQYF. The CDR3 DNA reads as TGTGCCAGCTCACTGACTGTAGAGACCCAGTACTTC.

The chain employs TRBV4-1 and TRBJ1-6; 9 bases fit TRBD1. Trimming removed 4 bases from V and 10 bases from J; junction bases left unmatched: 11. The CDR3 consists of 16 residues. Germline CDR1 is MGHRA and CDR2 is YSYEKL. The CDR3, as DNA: TGCGCCAGCAGCCCGGGACAGGGAGCGGACCCGTCACCCCTCCACTTT. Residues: CASSPGQGADPSPLHF.

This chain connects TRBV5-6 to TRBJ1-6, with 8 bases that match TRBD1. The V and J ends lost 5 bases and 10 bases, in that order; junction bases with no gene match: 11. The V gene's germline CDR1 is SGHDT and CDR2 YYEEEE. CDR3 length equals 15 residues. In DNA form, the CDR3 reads TGTGCCAGCAGTTCCCTGACAGGGGTAAGCTCACCCCTCCACTTT. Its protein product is CASSSLTGVSSPLHF. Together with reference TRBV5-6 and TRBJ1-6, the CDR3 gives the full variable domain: DAGVTQSPTHLIKTRGQQVTLRCSPKSGHDTVSWYQQALGQGPQFIFQYYEEEERQRGNFPDRFSGHQFPNYSSELNVNALLLGDSALYLCASSSLTGVSSPLHFGNGTRLTVT.

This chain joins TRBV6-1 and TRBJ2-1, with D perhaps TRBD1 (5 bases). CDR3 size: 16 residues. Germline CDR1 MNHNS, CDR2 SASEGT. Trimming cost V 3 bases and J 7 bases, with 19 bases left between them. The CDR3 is CASSDRVQTGWNEQFF. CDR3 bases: TGTGCCAGCAGTGACAGGGTCCAAACTGGGTGGAATGAGCAGTTCTTC.

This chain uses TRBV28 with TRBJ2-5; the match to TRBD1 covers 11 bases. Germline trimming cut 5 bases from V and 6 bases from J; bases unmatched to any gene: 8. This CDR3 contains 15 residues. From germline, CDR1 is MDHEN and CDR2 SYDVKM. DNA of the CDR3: TGTGCCAGCAGTCCTGGGACAGGGGGAAAACAGACCCAGTACTTC. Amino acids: CASSPGTGGKQTQYF.

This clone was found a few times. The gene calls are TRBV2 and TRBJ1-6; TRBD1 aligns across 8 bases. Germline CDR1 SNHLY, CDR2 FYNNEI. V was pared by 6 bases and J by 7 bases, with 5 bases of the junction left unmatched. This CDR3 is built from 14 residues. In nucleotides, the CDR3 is TGTGCCAGCAGGGACAGGGCTCGGAATTCACCCCTCCACTTT. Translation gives CASRDRARNSPLHF.

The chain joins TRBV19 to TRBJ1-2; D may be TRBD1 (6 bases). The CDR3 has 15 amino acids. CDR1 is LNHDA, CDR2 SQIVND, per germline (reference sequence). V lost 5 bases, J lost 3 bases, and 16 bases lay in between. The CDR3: CASSPNGGGYYGYTF. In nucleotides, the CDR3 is TGTGCCAGTAGTCCAAATGGGGGGGGCTACTATGGCTACACCTTC.

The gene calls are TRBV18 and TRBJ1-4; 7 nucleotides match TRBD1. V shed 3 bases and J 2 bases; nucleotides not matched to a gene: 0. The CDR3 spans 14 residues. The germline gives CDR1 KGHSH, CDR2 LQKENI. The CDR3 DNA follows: TGTGCCAGCTCACCGGGACAGACTAATGAAAAACTGTTTTTT. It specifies CASSPGQTNEKLFF. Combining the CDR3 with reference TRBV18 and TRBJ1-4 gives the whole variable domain NAGVMQNPRHLVRRRGQEARLRCSPMKGHSHVYWYRQLPEEGLKFMVYLQKENIIDESGMPKERFSAEFPKEGPSILRIQQVVRGDSAAYFCASSPGQTNEKLFFGSGTQLSVL.

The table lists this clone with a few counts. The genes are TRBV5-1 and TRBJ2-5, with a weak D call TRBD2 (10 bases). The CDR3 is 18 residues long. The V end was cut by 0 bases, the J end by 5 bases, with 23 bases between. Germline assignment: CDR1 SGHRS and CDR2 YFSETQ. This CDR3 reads CASSLGDRGGLARETQYF. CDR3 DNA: TGCGCCAGCAGCTTGGGAGACAGGGGGGGACTAGCGCGGGAGACCCAGTACTTC.

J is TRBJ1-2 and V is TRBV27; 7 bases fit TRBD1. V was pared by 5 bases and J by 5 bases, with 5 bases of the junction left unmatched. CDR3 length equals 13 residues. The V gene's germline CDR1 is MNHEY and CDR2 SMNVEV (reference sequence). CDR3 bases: TGTGCCAGCAGTAAGGGGGCTCGGTATGGCTACACCTTC. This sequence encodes CASSKGARYGYTF.

CDR3 sequence: CASMFGGASTDTQYF. The CDR3 nucleotides are TGTGCCAGCATGTTCGGGGGGGCGAGCACAGATACGCAGTATTTT. This chain connects TRBV28 to TRBJ2-3, with 8 bases that match TRBD2. The CDR3 spans 15 residues. The J segment lost 0 bases and the V segment lost 7 bases, leaving 6 bases of the junction unmatched. The germline V gene encodes CDR1 MDHEN and CDR2 SYDVKM.

This CDR3 reads CASSSDRVQRGYTF. Here the CDR3 DNA reads TGTGCCAGCAGCTCAGACAGGGTTCAACGCGGCTACACCTTC. V usage is TRBV11-2 and J usage is TRBJ1-2; 7 bases are a match to TRBD1. In germline, CDR1 is SGHAT, CDR2 FQNNGV. The CDR3 extends over 14 amino acids. V gave up 4 bases and J gave up 8 bases; unmatched junction bases: 10.

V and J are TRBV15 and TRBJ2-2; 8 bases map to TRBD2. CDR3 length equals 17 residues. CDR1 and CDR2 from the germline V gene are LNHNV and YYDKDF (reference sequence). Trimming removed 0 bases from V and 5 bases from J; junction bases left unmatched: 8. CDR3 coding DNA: TGTGCCACCAGCAGAGATAGGGTAGCGGGATTAACCGGGGAGCTGTTTTTT. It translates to CATSRDRVAGLTGELFF. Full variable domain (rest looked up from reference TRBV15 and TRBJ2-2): DAMVIQNPRYQVTQFGKPVTLSCSQTLNHNVMYWYQQKSSQAPKLLFHYYDKDFNNEADTPDNFQSRRPNTSFCFLDIRSPGLGDTAMYLCATSRDRVAGLTGELFFGEGSRLTVL.

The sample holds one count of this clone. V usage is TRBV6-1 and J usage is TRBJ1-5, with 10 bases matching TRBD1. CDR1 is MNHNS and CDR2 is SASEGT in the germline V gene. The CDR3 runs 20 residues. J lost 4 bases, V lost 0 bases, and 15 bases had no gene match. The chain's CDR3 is CASSEAGPGQGRGRNQPQHF. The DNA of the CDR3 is TGTGCCAGCAGTGAAGCTGGTCCGGGACAGGGGCGCGGAAGGAATCAGCCCCAGCATTTT.